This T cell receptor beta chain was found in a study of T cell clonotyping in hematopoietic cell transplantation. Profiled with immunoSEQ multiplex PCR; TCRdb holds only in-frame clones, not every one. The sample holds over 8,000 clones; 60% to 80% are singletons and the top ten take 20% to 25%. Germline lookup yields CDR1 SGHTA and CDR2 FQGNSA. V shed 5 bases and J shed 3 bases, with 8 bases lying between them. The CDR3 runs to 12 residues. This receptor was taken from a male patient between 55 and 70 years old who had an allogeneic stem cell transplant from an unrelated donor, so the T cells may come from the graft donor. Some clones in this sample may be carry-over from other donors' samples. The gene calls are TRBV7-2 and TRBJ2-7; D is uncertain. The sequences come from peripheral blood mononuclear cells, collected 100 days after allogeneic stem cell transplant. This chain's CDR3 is CASSALGYEQYF. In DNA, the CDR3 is TGTGCCAGCAGCGCGCTGGGCTACGAGCAGTACTTC. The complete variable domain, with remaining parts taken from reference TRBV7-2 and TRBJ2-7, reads GAGVSQSPSNKVTEKGKDVELRCDPISGHTALYWYRQSLGQGLEFLIYFQGNSAPDKSGLPSDRFSAERTGGSVSTLTIQRTQQEDSAVYLCASSALGYEQYFGPGTRLTVT.